The next 5 T cell receptor beta chains were all read from a single sample in a study of CD8+ T cells in alopecia areata. Extracted RNA was reverse transcribed, and the resulting cDNA served as sequencing template. The data were produced by immunoSEQ multiplex PCR, yet TCRdb's version contains in-frame clones alone and is incomplete. The sample shows 75,000 to 100,000 clones, 40% to 55% of them seen only once. Sample: CD4+ T cells sorted from blood. The receptors shown here come from a human donor with alopecia areata.

Concerning this clone itself: Germline is not matched at one junction end, which may reflect a read error. The V gene is TRBV29-1, the J gene TRBJ2-5; D remains unclear. The germline CDR1 and CDR2 sequences are SQVTM and ANQGSEA. This CDR3 has 10 amino acids. The CDR3 reads CSVEQEAQYF. CDR3 in DNA: TGCAGCGTTGAACAAGAGGCCCAGTACTTC.

This clone turned up a few times. The V and J genes are TRBV10-3 and TRBJ2-1; 11 bases align to TRBD2. Looked up from germline, CDR1 is ENHRY and CDR2 is SYGVKD. The CDR3 runs to 14 residues. The V segment lost 6 bases and the J segment 4 bases; nucleotides outside the gene matches: 2. The CDR3, as DNA: TGTGCCATCAGCGGGACTAGCGGTTACAATGAGCAGTTCTTC. Its translation: CAISGTSGYNEQFF.

A few counts support this clone. The rearrangement joins TRBV19 to TRBJ2-7; D possibly corresponds to TRBD1 (6 bases). Germline CDR1 is LNHDA and CDR2 is SQIVND (reference sequence). CDR3 length: 15 residues. V lost 5 bases, J lost 5 bases, and 19 bases lay in between. The CDR3 sequence: CASSSTGFVQDEQYF. The DNA for the CDR3 is TGTGCCAGTAGTTCCACAGGGTTTGTACAGGACGAGCAGTACTTC. Full variable domain (missing parts from reference TRBV19 and TRBJ2-7): DGGITQSPKYLFRKEGQNVTLSCEQNLNHDAMYWYRQDPGQGLRLIYYSQIVNDFQKGDIAEGYSVSREKKESFPLTVTSAQKNPTAFYLCASSSTGFVQDEQYFGPGTRLTVT.

This clone came up a few times. This chain joins TRBV29-1 and TRBJ1-5; 9 nucleotides agree with TRBD1. With V trimmed by 4 bases and J by 5 bases, 3 bases remained unmatched. The CDR3 covers 13 residues. The germline V gene encodes CDR1 SQVTM and CDR2 ANQGSEA. The CDR3 protein is CSVGDRVDQPQHF. The CDR3 nucleotides read TGCAGCGTTGGGGACAGGGTCGATCAGCCCCAGCATTTT.

Points on this clone: Other DNA sequences in the sample encode the same CDR3. V gene TRBV9 combines with J gene TRBJ2-1, with D unresolved. Trimming removed 0 bases at V and 2 bases at J, with 3 bases between. Per germline, CDR1 SGDLS and CDR2 YYNGEE. The CDR3 is 13 amino acids. The CDR3 here is CASSVGTYNEQFF. CDR3 sequence (DNA): TGTGCCAGCAGCGTAGGAACCTACAATGAGCAGTTCTTC.